This paragraph covers one T cell receptor beta chain sequence. What it recognizes is unknown. Germline assignment: CDR1 SNHLY and CDR2 FYNNEI. V shed 6 bases, J shed 4 bases, and the junction held 2 bases outside the gene matches. This CDR3 contains 14 residues. These data originate in a study of CD4+ T cells in melanoma. Profiling relied on immunoSEQ multiplex PCR, and the TCRdb table lists in-frame clones only, not all of them. Among about 50,000 clones listed, roughly nine tenths were seen once. Study-wide findings and caveats: CD8+ T cell, macrophage and B cell function reportedly correlated with neoantigen-specific CD4+ T cells.

The chain employs TRBV2 and TRBJ2-1; 11 bases are shared with TRBD2. The clonotype comes from a human donor with melanoma. Sequences were obtained from peripheral blood. DNA for the CDR3: TGTGCCAGCAGACCTAGCGGGGGGTACAATGAGCAGTTCTTC. It is translated as CASRPSGGYNEQFF.